Below, 12 T cell receptor beta chains from the same sample are listed, as sequenced in a study of shared clonotypes between healthy human individuals. CD45RO-negative, CCR7-selected cells formed the naive CD8 fraction, which excluded terminally differentiated effector memory CD45RA+ cells. Clones were sequenced by immunoSEQ multiplex PCR, and TCRdb holds only the in-frame ones, with some missing. The sample has under 1 million clones, 90% to 97% seen once. Sequenced input: naive CD8+ T cells sorted from blood. Receptors were obtained from a man aged 30 to 45 in good health.

The chain joins TRBV11-2 to TRBJ2-6; no clear D gene. The CDR3 extends over 17 amino acids. The V end was cut by 9 bases, the J end by 0 bases, with 18 bases between. Per germline, CDR1 SGHAT and CDR2 FQNNGV. CDR3 nucleotides: TGTGCCAGTGTGGTGGGCAGTATGAGCTCTGGGGCCAACGTCCTGACTTTC. This codes for CASVVGSMSSGANVLTF.

The chain couples TRBV6-4 to TRBJ2-1; TRBD2 agrees at 8 bases. The CDR3 contains 15 residues. The trim removed 2 bases at V and 10 bases at J, leaving 10 bases unmatched. Germline V gene lookup returns CDR1 MRHNA and CDR2 SNTAGT. The DNA for the CDR3 is TGTGCCAGCAGTGACGCGTCGGGAGGGTGGGGAGAGCAGTTCTTC. Residues: CASSDASGGWGEQFF.

V usage is TRBV29-1 and J usage is TRBJ2-7; 9 nucleotides agree with TRBD2. Trimming cost V 3 bases and J 7 bases; bases outside gene matches: 7. In germline, CDR1 is SQVTM, CDR2 ANQGSEA. This CDR3 comprises 13 residues. In nucleotides, the CDR3 is TGCAGCGTTGAGTCTAGCGGGATGGGTGAGCAGTACTTC. Its translation is CSVESSGMGEQYF.

The V gene is TRBV27, the J gene TRBJ2-1; TRBD2 matches at 13 bases. The CDR3 loop spans 15 amino acids. J gave up 8 bases and V 6 bases, and 7 bases lay outside the gene matches. The germline gives CDR1 MNHEY, CDR2 SMNVEV (reference sequence). The CDR3, as DNA: TGTGCCAGCAGCAGGACTAGCGGGAGTTGGTATGAGCAGTTCTTC. Translating gives CASSRTSGSWYEQFF.

Remarks on this clone: The same CDR3 arises from other DNA sequences in this sample as well. The V call is TRBV19, the J call TRBJ2-7; the D gene is possibly TRBD2 (5 bases). Germline lookup yields CDR1 LNHDA and CDR2 SQIVND (reference sequence). Trimming took off 5 bases at V and 1 base at J, with 9 bases between the two ends. This CDR3 is built from 13 residues. CDR3 nucleotide sequence: TGTGCCAGTAGTGCCGGGATATCCTACGAGCAGTACTTC. It encodes CASSAGISYEQYF.

This chain connects TRBV28 to TRBJ2-3; maybe TRBD2 (7 bases). This CDR3 has 16 amino acids. Per germline, CDR1 MDHEN and CDR2 SYDVKM. Trimming pared 3 bases from V and 0 bases from J, leaving 13 bases between. In nucleotides, the CDR3 is TGTGCCAGCAGTTTTCAACGGGGGGCTAGCACAGATACGCAGTATTTT. Its protein product is CASSFQRGASTDTQYF.

This chain uses TRBV7-9 with TRBJ2-3; a possible D gene is TRBD2 (5 bases). Germline V gene data show CDR1 as SEHNR and CDR2 as FQNEAQ (reference sequence). The CDR3 is 19 residues long. Trimming removed 6 bases from V and 0 bases from J, with 25 bases in between. The DNA for the CDR3 is TGTGCCAGCAGTTTCTCGGGTCCTAGCCGTCTATTTAGCACAGATACGCAGTATTTT. It encodes CASSFSGPSRLFSTDTQYF.

As concerns this clone: One junction end does not reproduce the germline sequence, and a read error may be involved. The chain uses TRBV9 and TRBJ2-2; D is uncertain. The CDR3 spans 14 residues. Germline CDR1 is SGDLS and CDR2 is YYNGEE. For the CDR3, the DNA is TGTGCCAGCAGCGTAGGCCAGAACAACGGGGAGCTGTTTTTT. This sequence encodes CASSVGQNNGELFF.

CDR3 DNA: TGTGCCAGCAGTGCCGTTCCGGGACAGAGGGACATTCAGTACTTC. It translates to CASSAVPGQRDIQYF. V is TRBV2 and J is TRBJ2-4; 7 positions agree with TRBD1. The length of the CDR3 is 15 residues. Looked up from germline, CDR1 is SNHLY and CDR2 is FYNNEI. V lost 4 bases to trimming and J lost 8 bases; unmatched junction nucleotides: 11.

The chain employs TRBV7-2 and TRBJ2-5; tentatively, D is TRBD1 or TRBD2 (5 bases each). The germline V and J ends were trimmed by 2 bases and 2 bases, with 18 bases remaining between them. The germline gives CDR1 SGHTA, CDR2 FQGNSA. This CDR3 is built from 17 residues. CDR3 amino acids: CASSLNRPGRTQETQYF. CDR3 DNA sequence: TGTGCCAGCAGCTTAAATAGACCGGGACGGACACAAGAGACCCAGTACTTC.

V is TRBV19 and J is TRBJ2-1; D remains unclear. V lost 0 bases and J 12 bases, leaving 9 bases between the germline ends. Germline-derived CDR1 and CDR2 are LNHDA and SQIVND (reference sequence). The CDR3 totals 12 residues. DNA for the CDR3: TGTGCCAGTAGTATAGATCGAATTGGGCAGTTCTTC. This gives the protein CASSIDRIGQFF.

The rearrangement joins TRBV6-1 to TRBJ1-5, with no clear D. CDR3 length equals 12 residues. CDR1 is MNHNS, CDR2 SASEGT, per germline. V was trimmed by 3 bases and J by 1 base, leaving 1 base between them. CDR3 sequence: CASSDSNQPQHF. CDR3 nucleotide sequence: TGTGCCAGCAGTGACAGCAATCAGCCCCAGCATTTT.